This T cell receptor (beta chain) was profiled in a study of T cell repertoires in cytomegalovirus infection (dated by TCRdb to between 2018 and 2021). In terms of the full investigation: Donor HLA type was relevant to the analysis, as public TCR beta signatures indicated carriage of CMV infection together with the matching HLA type.

These reads were obtained on an Illumina HiSeq 1500. TCRdb trimmed public reads at Q25 via fastp, called clones via MiXCR and kept in-frame beta chains. Rows with a matching CDR3 protein are joined into one entry that keeps the most common DNA and genes. This sample is represented by 150,000 to 200,000 distinct CDR3 sequences; under 30% of them were singletons. The leading ten clones occupy around 29% of the sample. Including the terminal cysteine and phenylalanine, the CDR3 comprises 15 residues. The CDR3 DNA has 45 bases and is translated from base 1. V is clipped by 1 base and J by 3 bases, and the sequence between their germline boundaries is 11 bases long. Reading the germline V gene gives CDR1 SGHRS and CDR2 YFSETQ. This clonotype has just a few counts. Its antigen is unknown. No base-level quality is on record; no much larger clone is a single base apart. Overall study results and their limits: In both this cohort and an independent roughly 330-donor cohort, the cumulative frequency of public TCR beta family members distinguished carriers of CMV infection plus the relevant HLA type. The ex vivo response was dominated by HLA-C-restricted CMV-specific TCR beta clonotypes, which also provided the single most frequent clonotype in two of eight donors.

This chain is built from TRBV5-1 and TRBJ2-1; the D gene assignment is perhaps TRBD1 or TRBD2, with each matching 5 bases. Sequences were obtained from PBMCs. This clonotype originated in a human donor in good health (CMV status not recorded). Some clones in this sample may be carry-over from other donors' samples. The CDR3 here reads CASSLMGPSYNEQFF. The nucleotides read TGCGCCAGCAGCTTGATGGGACCGAGCTACAATGAGCAGTTCTTC.